This is a list of T cell receptor beta chains from one sample in a study of blood T cell repertoires in COVID-19. Using immunoSEQ multiplex PCR, the repertoire was profiled, and TCRdb retains in-frame clones only, with some absent. The table lists 250,000 to 350,000 clones, around 90% of them singletons. The source material was peripheral blood. These receptors all come from a woman aged 30 to 39 with COVID-19, enrolled during active disease. Each CDR3 is given with its conserved first and last residue. Each record gives: D gene, J gene, clone size, V gene, CDR3 DNA, CDR3 protein. The D gene is left open where the match is weak. Clone size, where shown, is once, few, many, or a class for clones that have expanded.

d_call: .
j_call: TRBJ2-3
clone_size: .
v_call: TRBV12-5
cdr3_nt: TGTGCTAGTGGTTTGACCGGCGCGGGCACAGATACGCAGTATTTT
cdr3_aa: CASGLTGAGTDTQYF

d_call: TRBD1
j_call: TRBJ1-6
clone_size: .
v_call: TRBV18
cdr3_nt: TGTGCCAGCTCAACAGGGGTATCGTTTTCACCCCTCCACTTT
cdr3_aa: CASSTGVSFSPLHF

d_call: TRBD2
j_call: TRBJ2-7
clone_size: .
v_call: TRBV18
cdr3_nt: TGTGCCAGCTCACCACCGCTAGCGGGAGTCTACGAGCAGTACTTC
cdr3_aa: CASSPPLAGVYEQYF

d_call: TRBD1
j_call: TRBJ1-4
clone_size: .
v_call: TRBV11-2
cdr3_nt: TGTGCCAGCAGCTCCGGCAGGGGGGCGGTCGGGACTAATGAAAAACTGTTTTTT
cdr3_aa: CASSSGRGAVGTNEKLFF

d_call: .
j_call: TRBJ1-2
clone_size: .
v_call: TRBV4-3
cdr3_nt: TGCGCCAGCAGCCAAGAAGGGGCTTTTGGCTACACCTTC
cdr3_aa: CASSQEGAFGYTF

d_call: .
j_call: TRBJ2-2
clone_size: .
v_call: TRBV5-6
cdr3_nt: TGTGCCAGCAGCCCGGGATTTGCGAACACCGGGGAGCTGTTTTTT
cdr3_aa: CASSPGFANTGELFF

d_call: .
j_call: TRBJ1-6
clone_size: .
v_call: TRBV5-1
cdr3_nt: TGCGCCAGCAGCCCTTTTAGCCCCGTTTATAATTCACCCCTCCACTTT
cdr3_aa: CASSPFSPVYNSPLHF

d_call: .
j_call: TRBJ1-4
clone_size: .
v_call: TRBV11-2
cdr3_nt: TGTGCCAGCAGCTTAGGATCGTGGTCAGGGGATGAAAAACTGTTTTTT
cdr3_aa: CASSLGSWSGDEKLFF

d_call: .
j_call: TRBJ2-7
clone_size: .
v_call: TRBV4-2
cdr3_nt: TGTGCCAGCAGCCCGTCGACAGCAGGCCTCTCCTACGAGCAGTACTTC
cdr3_aa: CASSPSTAGLSYEQYF

d_call: .
j_call: TRBJ1-6
clone_size: .
v_call: TRBV18
cdr3_nt: TGTGCCAGCTCACCAGGGGCCTTCTATAATTCACCCCTCCACTTT
cdr3_aa: CASSPGAFYNSPLHF

d_call: .
j_call: TRBJ1-4
clone_size: .
v_call: TRBV19
cdr3_nt: TGTGCCAGTAGTCTCCCTTTCGGGGATGAAAAACTGTTTTTT
cdr3_aa: CASSLPFGDEKLFF

d_call: .
j_call: TRBJ2-2
clone_size: .
v_call: TRBV6-5
cdr3_nt: TGTGCCAGCAGTCCACTAACAGGGAACACCGGGGAGCTGTTTTTT
cdr3_aa: CASSPLTGNTGELFF

d_call: TRBD1
j_call: TRBJ2-5
clone_size: .
v_call: TRBV7-2
cdr3_nt: TGTGCCAGCAGCTTAGGACAGGGGGTAGGAGAGACCCAGTACTTC
cdr3_aa: CASSLGQGVGETQYF

d_call: TRBD1
j_call: TRBJ1-1
clone_size: .
v_call: TRBV28
cdr3_nt: TGTGCCAGCAGGGCCTCGGACAGGGGGGCTTTCTTT
cdr3_aa: CASRASDRGAFF

d_call: .
j_call: TRBJ2-7
clone_size: few
v_call: TRBV3-1/TRBV3-2
cdr3_nt: TGTGCCAGCAGCCGCCCCGCGGAGCACTACGAGCAGTACTTC
cdr3_aa: CASSRPAEHYEQYF

d_call: .
j_call: TRBJ2-2
clone_size: .
v_call: TRBV12-3/TRBV12-4
cdr3_nt: TGTGCCAGCAGTTTACAGCTAGACGGGGAGCTGTTTTTT
cdr3_aa: CASSLQLDGELFF

d_call: TRBD2
j_call: TRBJ2-1
clone_size: few
v_call: TRBV6-4
cdr3_nt: TGTGCCAGCAGTAGAGCGGGAGGGGAGTACAATGAGCAGTTCTTC
cdr3_aa: CASSRAGGEYNEQFF

d_call: .
j_call: TRBJ2-1
clone_size: once
v_call: TRBV11-2
cdr3_nt: TGTGCCAGCAGCTTTGCGTACAATGAGCAGTTCTTC
cdr3_aa: CASSFAYNEQFF

d_call: .
j_call: TRBJ2-3
clone_size: .
v_call: TRBV19
cdr3_nt: TGTGCCAGTAGTATAGAGCTAACAGGGAGGCAGTATTTT
cdr3_aa: CASSIELTGRQYF

d_call: .
j_call: TRBJ2-7
clone_size: few
v_call: TRBV5-1
cdr3_nt: TGCGCCAGCAGCCCCCCGGGGGACGGGCAGTACTTC
cdr3_aa: CASSPPGDGQYF

d_call: TRBD2
j_call: TRBJ2-1
clone_size: .
v_call: TRBV7-3
cdr3_nt: TGTGCCAGCAGCAGACTAGCGGGCTCCTACAATGAGCAGTTCTTC
cdr3_aa: CASSRLAGSYNEQFF

d_call: .
j_call: TRBJ1-5
clone_size: .
v_call: TRBV30
cdr3_nt: TGTGCCTGGAGCTCGGGATCTAATCAGCCCCAGCATTTT
cdr3_aa: CAWSSGSNQPQHF

d_call: .
j_call: TRBJ2-1
clone_size: .
v_call: TRBV28
cdr3_nt: TGTGCCAGCAGTTCCCCGGGACTCTCCTCGGTCAATGAGCAGTTCTTC
cdr3_aa: CASSSPGLSSVNEQFF

d_call: .
j_call: TRBJ2-6
clone_size: .
v_call: TRBV5-1
cdr3_nt: TGCGCCAGCGGCCCCCGAGAGGGATCAGGGGCCAACGTCCTGACTTTC
cdr3_aa: CASGPREGSGANVLTF

d_call: TRBD2
j_call: TRBJ2-1
clone_size: .
v_call: TRBV5-1
cdr3_nt: TGCGCCAGCAGCTTGGACGGCGGGGGCTACAATGAGCAGTTCTTC
cdr3_aa: CASSLDGGGYNEQFF

d_call: .
j_call: TRBJ1-1
clone_size: .
v_call: TRBV30
cdr3_nt: TGTGCCTGGAGTTACATGAACACTGAAGCTTTCTTT
cdr3_aa: CAWSYMNTEAFF

d_call: .
j_call: TRBJ2-2
clone_size: .
v_call: TRBV28
cdr3_nt: TGTGCCAGCAGTTTACCGGGGAGTGGGGCCGGGGAGCTGTTTTTT
cdr3_aa: CASSLPGSGAGELFF

d_call: .
j_call: TRBJ2-4
clone_size: .
v_call: TRBV27
cdr3_nt: TGTGCCAGCAGTGGTAGTCCGGGAGCCAAAAACATTCAGTACTTC
cdr3_aa: CASSGSPGAKNIQYF

d_call: TRBD2
j_call: TRBJ2-7
clone_size: .
v_call: TRBV3-1/TRBV3-2
cdr3_nt: TGTGCCAGCAGCCAAGAAGCGGGAGCCCCCTACGAGCAGTACTTC
cdr3_aa: CASSQEAGAPYEQYF

d_call: TRBD1
j_call: TRBJ1-1
clone_size: .
v_call: TRBV7-9
cdr3_nt: TGTGCCAGCAGCTCAACAGGGGGCGCAGGAACTGAAGCTTTCTTT
cdr3_aa: CASSSTGGAGTEAFF

d_call: TRBD1
j_call: TRBJ1-2
clone_size: few
v_call: TRBV6-5
cdr3_nt: TGTGCCAGCCGAGGGACAGGGCAGGATTACTATGGCTACACCTTC
cdr3_aa: CASRGTGQDYYGYTF

d_call: TRBD1
j_call: TRBJ2-7
clone_size: .
v_call: TRBV11-1
cdr3_nt: TGTGCCAGCAGCTCCCTGGGACAGCCCTACGAGCAGTACTTC
cdr3_aa: CASSSLGQPYEQYF

d_call: TRBD2
j_call: TRBJ2-7
clone_size: .
v_call: TRBV13
cdr3_nt: TGTGCCAGCAGCTTAGGGACTAGCGGGATATACGAGCAGTACTTC
cdr3_aa: CASSLGTSGIYEQYF

d_call: TRBD1
j_call: TRBJ1-2
clone_size: .
v_call: TRBV2
cdr3_nt: TGTGCCAGCAGTCCGTGGACAGGGCCCTATGGCTACACCTTC
cdr3_aa: CASSPWTGPYGYTF

d_call: TRBD1
j_call: TRBJ1-3
clone_size: .
v_call: TRBV2
cdr3_nt: TGTGCCAGCAGTGAGGCAGGGGGCTCTGGAAACACCATATATTTT
cdr3_aa: CASSEAGGSGNTIYF